A single T cell receptor beta chain is shown here with its context. Its antigen is unknown. Germline CDR1 and CDR2: SGHNT and YYREEE (reference sequence). The CDR3 is 15 amino acids. Trimming cost V 4 bases and J 8 bases; bases outside gene matches: 11. The assay was immunoSEQ multiplex PCR, and TCRdb's table has in-frame clones only and misses some. The sample carries about 48,000 clones, approximately 80% recorded once. These data come from a study of T cells in localized non-small cell lung cancer. Regarding the study as a whole: Those with higher blood T cell density had longer overall survival. Uninvolved adjacent lung had the highest recorded T cell clonality, with tumor below it. Appearance in adjacent lung was seen for a median 57 of the top 100 tumor clones.

The origin of this receptor is a man aged 40 to 75 with stage I squamous cell lung carcinoma. V usage is TRBV5-4 and J usage is TRBJ1-2, with 10 bases that match TRBD1. The sequences come from peripheral blood, collected before any cancer treatment. DNA of the CDR3: TGTGCCAGCAGCCCGGGGGGAAGGGACAGGGGCGGCTACACCTTC. Translating gives CASSPGGRDRGGYTF.